This note documents a single T cell receptor beta chain sequence. Its antigen is not known. The sample originates from a study of T cell responses to AZD1222 COVID-19 vaccine. Overall study findings and caveats: Repertoires in all cases were sampled only once the peak T cell response had passed.

TCRdb's table, derived via immunoSEQ multiplex PCR, lists solely in-frame clones and lacks some. This table holds approximately 140,000 clones, 70% to 90% found once. This clonotype was sampled from an adult in good health. The specimen was peripheral blood, collected on day 0 of AZD1222 vaccination.

CDR3 bases: TGTGCCAGCAGTTTCACGGATTCGGGGACCGGGGAGCTGTTTTTT. Amino acid sequence: CASSFTDSGTGELFF. The chain employs TRBV28 and TRBJ2-2, with TRBD2 as a possible D gene (5 bases). Germline V gene sequence: CDR1 MDHEN, CDR2 SYDVKM. The germline V and J ends were trimmed by 3 bases and 5 bases, with 13 bases remaining between them. The CDR3 sequence is 15 residues long.